What follows are 23 T cell receptor beta chains derived from one specimen sequenced in a study of T cells in Graves' hyperthyroidism and ophthalmopathy (dated by TCRdb to the late 2010s). Library creation used multiplex PCR. The sequencer listed for this sample is Illumina HiSeq 2000. The TCR beta CDR3 regions were amplified from RNA transcripts. For the first round of RT-PCR on the TCR CDR3, the HTBI primer set was used together with the Qiagen OneStep RT-PCR kit. Clones were called with MiXCR by TCRdb after fastp trimmed the public reads at Q25, and only in-frame beta chains were retained. Identical CDR3 protein sequences are pooled into one entry, listed with their most common genes and DNA. In this sample the table shows about 460,000 distinct CDR3 sequences, roughly 23% of which occur a single time. The ten largest clones capture less than 65% of the sample. The sample consisted of blood. The receptors here all came from a woman aged 70-85 years with Graves' ophthalmopathy.

The chain uses TRBV11-2 and TRBJ1-1, with D possibly TRBD1 on 6 matching bases. Deletions cut 7 bases from V and 8 bases from J, with 20 bases between. Germline V gives CDR1 SGHAT, CDR2 FQNNGV. The CDR3 runs to 14 residues. In nucleotides, the CDR3 is TGTGCCAGCACCAAAGGGGGTGACAGAAAAGAAGCTTTCTTT. Protein sequence: CASTKGGDRKEAFF.

In its sample, this clonotype was seen a few times. J is TRBJ2-7 and V is TRBV2; D is perhaps TRBD1 or TRBD2 (6 bases each). This CDR3 has 14 residues. CDR1 is SNHLY, CDR2 FYNNEI, per germline. Between the trimmed V and J ends, which lost 4 bases and 4 bases, there was a span of 14 bases. The CDR3, as DNA: TGTGCCAGCAGTGGGGGGGCTAGCGTGTACGAGCAGTACTTC. Protein product: CASSGGASVYEQYF.

This rearrangement joins TRBV3-1 to TRBJ2-1; 7 positions match TRBD2. Germline V gives CDR1 LGHDT, CDR2 YNNKEL (reference sequence). V trimming: 5 bases; J trimming: 9 bases; junction bases outside the gene matches: 4. The CDR3 spans 12 residues. CDR3 nucleotides: TGTGCCAGCAGCGGGGAGGGGTTTGAGCAGTTCTTC. Translated, it gives CASSGEGFEQFF.

This clonotype has ten or more counts. The chain uses TRBV7-2 and TRBJ1-2, with 10 positions matching TRBD1. Germline loops: CDR1 SGHTA, CDR2 FQGNSA. Losses at the gene ends were 5 bases for V and 2 bases for J; bases not matched to a gene: 8. The CDR3 length is 16 residues. The CDR3 sequence is CASSPGTGAINYGYTF. For the CDR3, the DNA is TGTGCCAGCAGCCCAGGGACAGGGGCGATAAACTATGGCTACACCTTC. Full variable domain (outside the CDR3, taken from reference TRBV7-2 and TRBJ1-2): GAGVSQSPSNKVTEKGKDVELRCDPISGHTALYWYRQSLGQGLEFLIYFQGNSAPDKSGLPSDRFSAERTGGSVSTLTIQRTQQEDSAVYLCASSPGTGAINYGYTFGSGTRLTVV.

This clonotype was counted ten times or more. The chain is built from TRBV7-6 and TRBJ2-2, with D perhaps being TRBD1 or TRBD2 (5 bases each). Germline loops: CDR1 SGHVS, CDR2 FNYEAQ. The V gene lost 5 bases and the J gene lost 1 base, with 11 bases spanning the gap. This CDR3 contains 15 residues. CDR3 nucleotide sequence: TGTGCCAGCAGCGAAGGGACGGTGAACACCGGGGAGCTGTTTTTT. Translated, it gives CASSEGTVNTGELFF.

The V gene is TRBV5-1, the J gene TRBJ2-7, with D possibly being TRBD1 (6 bases). This CDR3 comprises 14 residues. Germline-derived CDR1 and CDR2 are SGHRS and YFSETQ. V was pared by 2 bases and J by 3 bases, with 12 bases between. Here the CDR3 DNA reads TGCGCCAGCAGCTTAACAGGGAAGGGCTACGAGCAGTACTTC. Encoded protein: CASSLTGKGYEQYF.

The chain is built from TRBV5-4 and TRBJ2-3; TRBD2 might be the D (6 bases). The CDR3 contains 14 residues. Germline CDR1 SGHNT, CDR2 YYREEE (reference sequence). V was cut by 3 bases and J by 6 bases, with 14 bases left in between. CDR3 protein: CASSSAGTSDTQYF. The CDR3 region has the DNA TGTGCCAGCAGCTCTGCGGGGACCTCGGATACGCAGTATTTT.

This clonotype was seen more than once but under ten times. The chain carries TRBV5-1 and TRBJ2-1; the match to TRBD1 covers 7 bases. V lost 3 bases to trimming and J lost 5 bases; unmatched junction nucleotides: 8. This CDR3 spans 15 amino acids. Germline V lookup: CDR1 SGHRS, CDR2 YFSETQ. Written as DNA, the CDR3 is TGCGCCAGCAGCTCAACCGGGACAGCAAACAATGAGCAGTTCTTC. Translated: CASSSTGTANNEQFF.

V usage is TRBV3-1 and J usage is TRBJ1-6, with 8 bases fitting TRBD1. Germline values: CDR1 LGHDT, CDR2 YNNKEL (reference sequence). The CDR3 has 17 residues. J gave up 7 bases and V 0 bases, and 8 bases lay outside the gene matches. The CDR3 region is CASSQEFGRGQNSPLHF. The CDR3 DNA is TGTGCCAGCAGCCAAGAGTTCGGCAGGGGGCAAAATTCACCCCTCCACTTT.

J is TRBJ2-7 and V is TRBV6-1; 8 nucleotides align to TRBD2. Trimming took 10 bases from V and 2 from J; bases not matched to a gene: 19. CDR3 length: 17 residues. Germline-derived CDR1 and CDR2 are MNHNS and SASEGT. The CDR3 here is CATSGTRFTLQTYEQYF. CDR3 bases: TGTGCCACCTCCGGGACTAGATTTACGCTACAGACCTACGAGCAGTACTTC.

V gene TRBV4-1 combines with J gene TRBJ2-3; possibly TRBD1 or TRBD2 for D (5 bases each). This CDR3 contains 18 residues. V was pared by 2 bases and J by 4 bases, with 22 bases between. Looked up from germline, CDR1 is MGHRA and CDR2 is YSYEKL. The CDR3 sequence: CASSQPQGRSVRADTQYF. Written as DNA, the CDR3 is TGCGCCAGCAGCCAACCCCAGGGACGCTCGGTGAGGGCAGATACGCAGTATTTT.

This clonotype was counted between two and nine times. The chain combines TRBV5-1 with TRBJ2-2, with 8 bases that match TRBD2. Unmatched junction bases numbered 5, after V lost 4 bases and J lost 0 bases. The CDR3 length is 16 residues. CDR1 SGHRS and CDR2 YFSETQ come from the germline V gene. In DNA form, the CDR3 reads TGCGCCAGCAGCCTACCGGGACTAGCGAACACCGGGGAGCTGTTTTTT. Amino acid sequence: CASSLPGLANTGELFF.

The chain carries TRBV19 and TRBJ1-2; TRBD1 might be the D (6 bases). The V gene lost 3 bases and the J gene lost 7 bases, with 21 bases spanning the gap. The CDR3 runs 16 residues. Germline V gene sequence: CDR1 LNHDA, CDR2 SQIVND (reference sequence). Here the CDR3 reads CASSIATGTLTGGYTF. The DNA of the CDR3 is TGTGCCAGTAGTATCGCGACCGGGACACTTACGGGTGGCTACACCTTC.

The chain joins TRBV7-2 to TRBJ1-2; 8 nucleotides line up with TRBD1. After removal of 5 bases from V and 2 bases from J, the junction contained 4 bases not matched to a gene. The CDR3 is 14 amino acids. CDR1 SGHTA and CDR2 FQGNSA come from the germline V gene. The CDR3: CASSLHRGNYGYTF. Written as DNA, the CDR3 is TGTGCCAGCAGCCTCCACAGGGGGAACTATGGCTACACCTTC.

The chain links TRBV7-2 to TRBJ2-3; D is possibly TRBD2 (5 bases). The V end lost 2 bases, the J end lost 2 bases, and 11 bases lay between the germline ends. Germline CDR1 is SGHTA and CDR2 is FQGNSA. CDR3 length: 15 amino acids. The CDR3 DNA sequence: TGTGCCAGCAGCTTAAGGATAGCGTTCACAGATACGCAGTATTTT. As protein: CASSLRIAFTDTQYF. Based on the CDR3 plus reference TRBV7-2 and TRBJ2-3, the full variable domain is GAGVSQSPSNKVTEKGKDVELRCDPISGHTALYWYRQSLGQGLEFLIYFQGNSAPDKSGLPSDRFSAERTGGSVSTLTIQRTQQEDSAVYLCASSLRIAFTDTQYFGPGTRLTVL.

This clonotype occurred many times. V gene TRBV11-2 combines with J gene TRBJ2-1, with 9 bases lining up with TRBD1. This CDR3 is built from 13 residues. V was pared by 5 bases and J by 7 bases, with 3 bases of the junction left unmatched. Germline CDR1 is SGHAT and CDR2 is FQNNGV. CDR3 loop: CASSSDRGNEQFF. The DNA for the CDR3 is TGTGCCAGCAGCAGCGACAGGGGGAATGAGCAGTTCTTC.

This clonotype has at least ten counts. This rearrangement joins TRBV6-2 or TRBV6-3 to TRBJ1-5; D remains unclear. This CDR3 contains 14 residues. V lost 8 bases and J lost 4, with 15 bases in between. Germline loops: CDR1 MNHEY, CDR2 SVGEGT. The CDR3 here is CASGRGVDNQPQHF. The CDR3 DNA is TGTGCCAGCGGACGGGGAGTTGATAATCAGCCCCAGCATTTT.

The sample holds a few counts of this clonotype. This chain joins TRBV12-3 or TRBV12-4 and TRBJ2-2, with a weak D call TRBD1 (6 bases). The CDR3 length is 17 residues. The ends were cut back, 0 bases at V and 6 bases at J, with 17 bases in the middle. CDR3 region: CASSLAQGIPGAGELFF. The CDR3 DNA follows: TGTGCCAGCAGTTTAGCGCAGGGGATCCCCGGGGCCGGGGAGCTGTTTTTT.

The chain recombines TRBV15 with TRBJ2-5; the D call may be TRBD1 or TRBD2 (6 bases each). The germline CDR1 and CDR2 sequences are LNHNV and YYDKDF (reference sequence). This CDR3 is 14 amino acids long. V shed 0 bases and J shed 4 bases, with 9 bases lying between them. CDR3 sequence (DNA): TGTGCCACCAGCAGAGATCCGGGGGCAGAGACCCAGTACTTC. Protein product: CATSRDPGAETQYF.

About this clonotype itself: Compared with germline, one end of the junction differs, possibly owing to a read error. This sequence joins TRBV28 and TRBJ1-6; no definite D call. This CDR3 contains 14 residues. Germline V gives CDR1 MDHEN, CDR2 SYDVKM. The chain's CDR3 is CASSFRGHNSPPHF. DNA of the CDR3: TGTGCCAGCAGTTTCCGAGGGCATAATTCACCCCCCCACTTT.

J is TRBJ2-7 and V is TRBV24-1; D is unclear. The germline gives CDR1 KGHDR, CDR2 SFDVKD. The ends were cut back, 2 bases at V and 0 bases at J, with 13 bases in the middle. The CDR3 covers 16 residues. The CDR3 here is CATSDSVPGSSYEQYF. The CDR3 DNA sequence: TGTGCCACCAGTGATTCCGTCCCCGGTTCCTCCTACGAGCAGTACTTC.

The gene calls are TRBV19 and TRBJ2-2; 8 nucleotides match TRBD2. Germline loops: CDR1 LNHDA, CDR2 SQIVND (reference sequence). The V segment lost 5 bases and the J segment 3 bases; nucleotides outside the gene matches: 8. The CDR3 sequence is 16 residues long. The CDR3 here is CASSPGAGVYTGELFF. CDR3 DNA: TGTGCCAGTAGTCCCGGAGCGGGAGTGTACACCGGGGAGCTGTTTTTT.

This clonotype was found a few times. V gene TRBV7-2 combines with J gene TRBJ1-2; no firm D call. Germline CDR1 SGHTA, CDR2 FQGNSA. V lost 1 base to trimming and J lost 8 bases, with 11 bases between them. The CDR3 spans 13 residues. CDR3 protein: CASSLDGMGGYTF. The CDR3 DNA follows: TGTGCCAGCAGCTTAGACGGGATGGGCGGCTACACCTTC.